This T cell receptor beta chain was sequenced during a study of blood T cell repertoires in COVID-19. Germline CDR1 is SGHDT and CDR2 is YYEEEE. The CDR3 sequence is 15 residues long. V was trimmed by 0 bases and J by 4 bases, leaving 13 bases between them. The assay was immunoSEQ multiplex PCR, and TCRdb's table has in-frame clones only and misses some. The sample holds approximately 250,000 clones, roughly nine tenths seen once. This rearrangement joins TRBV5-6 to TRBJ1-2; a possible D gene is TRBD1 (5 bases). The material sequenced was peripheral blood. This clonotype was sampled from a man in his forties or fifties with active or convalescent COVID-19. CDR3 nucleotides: TGTGCCAGCAGCTTGGGCATGGGGGAGGGCTATGGCTACACCTTC. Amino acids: CASSLGMGEGYGYTF.